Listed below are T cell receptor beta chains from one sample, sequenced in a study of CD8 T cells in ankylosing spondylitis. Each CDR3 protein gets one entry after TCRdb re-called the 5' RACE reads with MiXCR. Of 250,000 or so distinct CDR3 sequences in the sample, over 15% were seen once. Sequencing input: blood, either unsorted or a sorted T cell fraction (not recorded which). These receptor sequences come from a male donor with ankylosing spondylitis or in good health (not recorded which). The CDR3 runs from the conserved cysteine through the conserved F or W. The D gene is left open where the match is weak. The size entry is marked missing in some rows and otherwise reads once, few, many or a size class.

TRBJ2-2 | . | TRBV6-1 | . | CASSEGIIQENTGELFF | TGTGCCAGCAGTGAGGGAATAATACAGGAGAACACCGGGGAGCTGTTTTTT
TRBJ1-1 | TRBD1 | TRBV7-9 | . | CASSIADRRDPEAFF | TGTGCCAGCAGCATCGCGGACAGGCGGGACCCTGAAGCTTTCTTT
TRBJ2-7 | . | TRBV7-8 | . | CASSSWRVGQLFYEQYF | TGTGCCAGCAGCTCCTGGAGGGTTGGACAGCTATTCTACGAGCAGTACTTC
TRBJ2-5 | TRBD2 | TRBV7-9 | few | CASSLPGLATETQYF | TGTGCCAGCAGCTTGCCGGGACTAGCGACGGAGACCCAGTACTTC
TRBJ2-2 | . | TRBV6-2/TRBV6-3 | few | CASSLQSEHTGELFF | TGTGCCAGCAGTCTTCAAAGCGAACACACCGGGGAGCTGTTTTTT
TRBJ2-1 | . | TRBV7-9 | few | CASSSDKWDEQFF | TGTGCCAGCAGCTCGGACAAGTGGGATGAGCAGTTCTTC
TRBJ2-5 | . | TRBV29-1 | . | CSVADREETQYF | TGCAGCGTAGCGGACAGAGAAGAGACCCAGTACTTC
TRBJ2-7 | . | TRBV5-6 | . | CASSWTDPYEQYF | TGTGCCAGCAGCTGGACAGATCCCTACGAGCAGTACTTC
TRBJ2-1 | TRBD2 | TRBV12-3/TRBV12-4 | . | CASSAILAGGYNEQFF | TGTGCCAGCAGTGCCATTCTAGCGGGAGGTTACAATGAGCAGTTCTTC
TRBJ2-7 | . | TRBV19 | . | CASSAILARTTNEQYF | TGTGCCAGTAGTGCAATCTTAGCTCGAACCACCAACGAGCAGTACTTC
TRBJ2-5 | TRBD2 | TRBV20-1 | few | CSAREWGDGGETQYF | TGCAGTGCCAGAGAATGGGGGGACGGGGGGGAGACCCAGTACTTC
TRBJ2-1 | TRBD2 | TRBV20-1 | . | CSARDFAGGDYNEQFF | TGCAGTGCTAGAGATTTCGCGGGAGGAGACTACAATGAGCAGTTCTTC
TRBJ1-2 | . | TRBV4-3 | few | CASSQETDLNYGYTF | TGCGCCAGCAGCCAAGAAACAGACCTTAACTATGGCTACACCTTC
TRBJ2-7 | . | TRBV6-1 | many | CATGVPLTYEQYF | TGTGCCACCGGGGTGCCCCTCACCTACGAGCAGTACTTC
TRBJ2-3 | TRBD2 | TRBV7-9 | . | CASSLVRERGGTDTQYF | TGTGCCAGCAGCTTAGTTCGTGAGCGGGGCGGCACAGATACGCAGTATTTT
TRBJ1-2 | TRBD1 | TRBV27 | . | CASSPGTGLRYGYTF | TGTGCCAGCAGTCCAGGGACAGGGCTACGCTATGGCTACACCTTC
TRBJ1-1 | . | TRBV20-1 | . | CSARPMVGEGTEAFF | TGCAGTGCTAGACCTATGGTCGGGGAGGGAACTGAAGCTTTCTTT
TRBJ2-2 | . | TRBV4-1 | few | CASGAQGQTGELFF | TGCGCCAGCGGCGCTCAGGGGCAAACCGGGGAGCTGTTTTTT
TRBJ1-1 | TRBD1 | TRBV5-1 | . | CASSLVPGGASTEAFF | TGCGCCAGCAGCTTGGTTCCAGGGGGCGCGTCCACTGAAGCTTTCTTT
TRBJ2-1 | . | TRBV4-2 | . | CASSPPLGSSYNEQFF | TGTGCCAGCAGCCCGCCTTTGGGTAGCTCCTACAATGAGCAGTTCTTC
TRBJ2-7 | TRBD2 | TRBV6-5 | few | CASTQAGEYF | TGTGCCAGCACCCAAGCGGGAGAGTACTTC
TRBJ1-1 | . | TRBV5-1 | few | CASSHGTMGANTEAFF | TGCGCCAGCAGCCACGGGACCATGGGGGCGAACACTGAAGCTTTCTTT